The entry that follows covers one TCR beta chain sequence. There are 15 residues in the CDR3. Between the trimmed V and J ends, which lost 5 bases and 0 bases, there was a span of 15 bases. Germline assignment: CDR1 SGHRS and CDR2 YFSETQ. The record originates from a study of ipilimumab plus nivolumab after autologous stem cell transplantation. Here immunoSEQ multiplex PCR was the method, and the copy in TCRdb shows in-frame clones only, minus some. The data hold 20,000 to 30,000 clones, with 86% observed a single time. This material consisted of PBMCs, taken in a trial of ipilimumab plus nivolumab as post-transplant consolidation. The receptor comes from a male donor with diffuse large B-cell lymphoma. This chain joins TRBV5-1 and TRBJ2-7; perhaps TRBD1 as D (5 bases). CDR3 DNA: TGCGCCAGCAGAGTCACGACAGAAAGCTCCTACGAGCAGTACTTC. This translates into CASRVTTESSYEQYF.